The T cell receptor beta chain under discussion was sequenced for a study of T cell responses to AZD1222 COVID-19 vaccine. With V trimmed by 6 bases and J by 4 bases, 4 bases remained unmatched. From germline, CDR1 is MDHEN and CDR2 SYDVKM. The CDR3 consists of 13 residues. Measured with immunoSEQ multiplex PCR; TCRdb has only the in-frame clones, and not every one. The sample carries approximately 130,000 clones, approximately 90% recorded once. This chain uses TRBV28 with TRBJ1-2; 8 nucleotides match TRBD1. The receptor was isolated from an adult who received the MenACWY meningococcal vaccine as a control. The sample here was peripheral blood, taken 28 days after the second dose of the MenACWY control vaccine. CDR3: CASRKQGVYGYTF. CDR3 sequence (DNA): TGTGCCAGCAGGAAACAGGGGGTCTATGGCTACACCTTC.